This TCR beta chain was identified during a study of tumor and adjacent non-tumor tissue in lung cancer. Looking at the study overall: The patients, roughly 9 men and 5 women, were 31 to 76 with stage I to III disease.

The V end was cut by 5 bases, the J end by 11 bases, with 13 bases between. The CDR3 totals 12 residues. The template was RNA from unsorted bulk tissue. On this clonotype itself: A read error may explain this, as a much larger clone is one base away.

The library came from three nested PCR rounds adapted from ARM-PCR protocols. TCRdb fed the multiplex PCR reads into MiXCR, producing one record per CDR3 protein. This sample has under 150,000 distinct CDR3 sequences; approximately 72% occur once, and the top ten carry around a sixth. This chain uses TRBV12-3 or TRBV12-4 with TRBJ2-1, with D perhaps TRBD1 (6 bases). The specimen was lung tumor tissue. The TCR was taken from a man aged 55 to 70 with small cell lung cancer. This chain's CDR3 is CASSVRTVKQFF. In DNA form, the CDR3 reads TGTGCCAGCAGTGTAAGGACAGTAAAGCAGTTCTTC.